The sequence of this T cell receptor beta chain was determined in a study of shared clonotypes between healthy human individuals. Study observations and caveats: Across a handful of donors, naive CD4 shared roughly 5.2%, naive CD8 less than 4%, memory CD4 roughly 2.4%, memory CD8 under 0.5%.

Turning to this clone: Its antigen is unidentified. This likely came from a read error, as a far larger clone is one base away.

Per the germline V gene, CDR1 is SGHVS and CDR2 is FQNEAQ. V gave up 1 base and J gave up 0 bases, with 5 bases separating them. The CDR3 totals 14 residues. The study drew its donors from healthy HIV-negative adults without recent acute infections or vaccinations. Investigators divided CD4+ cells into CD45RA+ naive and CD45RA-negative memory subsets. Some clones are missing from TCRdb's copy, which holds only in-frame ones; the method was immunoSEQ multiplex PCR. The data show 850,000 to 1,100,000 clones, roughly 77% seen once. The TCR originated in a man between 18 and 29 years old in good health. Some clones in this sample may be carry-over from other donors' samples. Material for sequencing was memory CD4+ T cells from PBMCs. Regarding subset: CD45RA-negative fraction. The J gene is TRBJ2-3, the V gene TRBV7-8; D is undetermined. Written as DNA, the CDR3 is TGTGCCAGCAGCTTAGGAGCAAGCACAGATACGCAGTATTTT. It codes for CASSLGASTDTQYF. Together with reference TRBV7-8 and TRBJ2-3, the CDR3 gives the full variable domain: GAGVSQSPRYKVAKRGQDVALRCDPISGHVSLFWYQQALGQGPEFLTYFQNEAQLDKSGLPSDRFFAERPEGSVSTLKIQRTQQEDSAVYLCASSLGASTDTQYFGPGTRLTVL.